The 10 T cell receptor beta chains below all came from one sample that was sequenced in a study of CXCR3-negative and CXCR3-positive naive CD8 T cells. Whole-study results and caveats: Compared with CXCR3-negative naive cells, CXCR3-positive naive cells showed more hydrophobic TRB CDR3s.

UMI labels and 5' RACE were used to prepare the TRB cDNA libraries. TCRdb re-called the 5' RACE reads and shows each CDR3 protein once, DNA omitted. This table holds 100,000 to 150,000 distinct CDR3 sequences. Antigens of these TCRs are unknown. The sample was naive CXCR3+ CD8+ T cells from blood. Subset in this sample: CD45RO-CCR7+CD27+CD95- naive CD8+ T cells expressing CXCR3 (TNR3+). Source of these receptors: a human donor in good health. Some clones in this sample may be carry-over from other donors' samples.

The J gene is TRBJ2-1, the V gene TRBV5-4. Germline V lookup: CDR1 SGHNT, CDR2 YYREEE (reference sequence). This CDR3 contains 13 residues. The chain's CDR3 is CASTGNSYNEQFF.

This chain connects TRBV4-1 to TRBJ2-3. The CDR3 is 12 residues long. Germline V gives CDR1 MGHRA, CDR2 YSYEKL. The CDR3 sequence is CASSQFGDTQYF.

The chain recombines TRBV12-5 with TRBJ2-1; the D call of TRBD2 rests on TCRdb alone, since no DNA is present to check it. Looked up from germline, CDR1 is LGHNT and CDR2 is FRNRAP. This CDR3 region has 14 residues. CDR3 loop: CASGLAGGMNEQFF.

The genes are TRBV12-3 or TRBV12-4 and TRBJ2-7; lacking DNA, the TRBD2 call made by TCRdb goes unchecked. The CDR3 is 16 residues long. This chain's CDR3 is CASSGGLAGGSYEQYF.

The chain joins TRBV12-3 or TRBV12-4 to TRBJ2-3; checking the TCRdb D call of TRBD2 is not possible without DNA. The CDR3 runs 15 residues. The CDR3 loop reads CASSLKLAGLDTQYF.

The V call is TRBV7-9, the J call TRBJ1-3. Germline V gene data show CDR1 as SEHNR and CDR2 as FQNEAQ (reference sequence). The CDR3 has 15 residues. The CDR3 region is CASSPWRVPGNTIYF.

The genes are TRBV5-8 and TRBJ2-3; TCRdb reports TRBD1, a call that lacks DNA to check it against. Germline assignment: CDR1 SGHTS and CDR2 YDEGEE. This CDR3 spans 15 amino acids. The CDR3 is CASSPDRGPPDTQYF.

CDR3 amino acids: CASSQSPGGKEKLFF. J is TRBJ1-4 and V is TRBV7-8; lacking DNA, the TRBD1 call made by TCRdb goes unchecked. CDR1 and CDR2 (germline): SGHVS, FQNEAQ. This CDR3 region has 15 residues.

This chain uses TRBV4-2 with TRBJ2-2; the D call of TRBD1 rests on TCRdb alone, since no DNA is present to check it. From germline, CDR1 is LGHNA and CDR2 YNFKEQ. The CDR3 contains 15 residues. The CDR3 region is CASSILPGGTGELFF.

The J gene is TRBJ2-2, the V gene TRBV24-1; as DNA is missing, the TRBD1 call by TCRdb cannot be tested. This CDR3 is built from 14 residues. Germline-derived CDR1 and CDR2 are KGHDR and SFDVKD. Here the CDR3 reads CATSPGTDTGELFF.